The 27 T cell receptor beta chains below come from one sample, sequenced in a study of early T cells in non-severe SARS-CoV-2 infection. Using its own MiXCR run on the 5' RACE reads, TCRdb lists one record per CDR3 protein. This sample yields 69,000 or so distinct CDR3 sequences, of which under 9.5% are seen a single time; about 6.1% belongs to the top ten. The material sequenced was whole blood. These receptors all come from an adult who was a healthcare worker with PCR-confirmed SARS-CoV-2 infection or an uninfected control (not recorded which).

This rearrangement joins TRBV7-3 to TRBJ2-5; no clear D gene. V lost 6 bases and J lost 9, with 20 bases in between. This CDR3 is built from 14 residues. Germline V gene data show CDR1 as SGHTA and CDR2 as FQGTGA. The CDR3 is CASRSPLRPDAQYF. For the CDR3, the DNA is TGTGCCAGCAGGTCTCCCCTCAGGCCGGATGCCCAGTACTTC.

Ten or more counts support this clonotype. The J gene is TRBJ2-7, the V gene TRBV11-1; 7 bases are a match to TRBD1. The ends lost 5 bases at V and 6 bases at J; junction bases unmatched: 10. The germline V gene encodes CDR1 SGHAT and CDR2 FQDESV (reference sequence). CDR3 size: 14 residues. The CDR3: CASSTDRWGSEQYF. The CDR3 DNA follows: TGTGCCAGCAGCACGGACAGGTGGGGGTCCGAGCAGTACTTC.

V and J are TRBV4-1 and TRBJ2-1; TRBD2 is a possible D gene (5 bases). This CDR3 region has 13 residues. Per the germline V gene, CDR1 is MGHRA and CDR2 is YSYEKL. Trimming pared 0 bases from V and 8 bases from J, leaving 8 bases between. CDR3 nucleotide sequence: TGCGCCAGCAGCCAAGATCCGAGGGATGAGCAGTTCTTC. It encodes CASSQDPRDEQFF.

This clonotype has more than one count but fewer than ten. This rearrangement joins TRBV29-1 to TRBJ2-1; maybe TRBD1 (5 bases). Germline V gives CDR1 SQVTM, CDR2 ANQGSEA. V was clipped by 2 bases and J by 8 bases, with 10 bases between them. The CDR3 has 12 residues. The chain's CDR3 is CSVEYGADEQFF. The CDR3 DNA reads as TGCAGCGTTGAATATGGGGCTGATGAGCAGTTCTTC.

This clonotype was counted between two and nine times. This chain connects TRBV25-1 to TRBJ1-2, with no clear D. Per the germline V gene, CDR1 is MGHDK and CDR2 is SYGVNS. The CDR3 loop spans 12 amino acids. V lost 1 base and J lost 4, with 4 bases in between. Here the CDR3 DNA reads TGTGCCAGCAGTGAATCCTCCTATGGCTACACCTTC. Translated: CASSESSYGYTF.

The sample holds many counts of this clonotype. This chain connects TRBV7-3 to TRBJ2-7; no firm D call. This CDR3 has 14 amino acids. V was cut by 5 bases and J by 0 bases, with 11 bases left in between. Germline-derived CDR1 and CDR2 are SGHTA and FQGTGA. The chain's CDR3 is CASSISENSYEQYF. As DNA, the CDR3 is TGTGCCAGCAGCATCTCAGAGAACTCCTACGAGCAGTACTTC.

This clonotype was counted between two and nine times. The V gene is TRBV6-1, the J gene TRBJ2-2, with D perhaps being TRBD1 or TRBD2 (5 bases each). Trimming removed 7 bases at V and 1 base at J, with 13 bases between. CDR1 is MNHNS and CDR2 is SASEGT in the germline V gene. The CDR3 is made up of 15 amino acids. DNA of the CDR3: TGTGCCAGCACTGGGGGAGAACTGAACACCGGGGAGCTGTTTTTT. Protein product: CASTGGELNTGELFF.

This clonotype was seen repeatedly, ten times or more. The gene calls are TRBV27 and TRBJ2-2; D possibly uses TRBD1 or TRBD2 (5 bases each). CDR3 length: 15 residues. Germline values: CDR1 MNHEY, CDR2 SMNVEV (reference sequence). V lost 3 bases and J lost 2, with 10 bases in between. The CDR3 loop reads CASSFRGENTGELFF. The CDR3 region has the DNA TGTGCCAGCAGTTTTAGGGGAGAAAACACCGGGGAGCTGTTTTTT.

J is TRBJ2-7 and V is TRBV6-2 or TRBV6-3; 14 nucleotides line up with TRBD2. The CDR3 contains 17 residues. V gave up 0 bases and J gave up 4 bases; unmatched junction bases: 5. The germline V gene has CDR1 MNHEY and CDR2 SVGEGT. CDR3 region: CASSYSTSGRAGYEQYF. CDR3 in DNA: TGTGCCAGCAGTTACTCGACTAGCGGGAGGGCAGGTTACGAGCAGTACTTC.

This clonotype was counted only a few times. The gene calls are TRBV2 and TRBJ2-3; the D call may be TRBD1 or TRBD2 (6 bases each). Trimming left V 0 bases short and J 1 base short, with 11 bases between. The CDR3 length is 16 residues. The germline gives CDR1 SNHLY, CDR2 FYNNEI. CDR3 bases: TGTGCCAGCAGTGAAGCGCGGGGACAACGCACAGATACGCAGTATTTT. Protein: CASSEARGQRTDTQYF.

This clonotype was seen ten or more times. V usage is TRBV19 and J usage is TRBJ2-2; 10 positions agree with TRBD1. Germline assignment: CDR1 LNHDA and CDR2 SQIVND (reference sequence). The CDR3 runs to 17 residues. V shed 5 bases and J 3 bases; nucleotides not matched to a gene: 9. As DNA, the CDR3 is TGTGCCAGTAGTGTGGGACAGGGGACGCTCGACACCGGGGAGCTGTTTTTT. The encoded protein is CASSVGQGTLDTGELFF.

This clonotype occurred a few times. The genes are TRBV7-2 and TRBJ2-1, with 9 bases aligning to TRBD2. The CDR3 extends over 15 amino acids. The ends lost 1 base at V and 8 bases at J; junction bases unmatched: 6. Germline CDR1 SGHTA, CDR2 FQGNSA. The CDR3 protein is CASSLVAGAFHEQFF. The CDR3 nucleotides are TGTGCCAGCAGCTTAGTAGCGGGAGCTTTCCATGAGCAGTTCTTC.

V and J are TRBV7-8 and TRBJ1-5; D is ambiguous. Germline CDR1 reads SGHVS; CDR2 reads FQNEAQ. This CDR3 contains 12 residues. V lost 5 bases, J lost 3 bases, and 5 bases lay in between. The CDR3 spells CASSVSNQPQHF. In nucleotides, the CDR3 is TGTGCCAGCAGCGTCTCCAATCAGCCCCAGCATTTT. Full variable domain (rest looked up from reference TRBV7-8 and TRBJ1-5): GAGVSQSPRYKVAKRGQDVALRCDPISGHVSLFWYQQALGQGPEFLTYFQNEAQLDKSGLPSDRFFAERPEGSVSTLKIQRTQQEDSAVYLCASSVSNQPQHFGDGTRLSIL.

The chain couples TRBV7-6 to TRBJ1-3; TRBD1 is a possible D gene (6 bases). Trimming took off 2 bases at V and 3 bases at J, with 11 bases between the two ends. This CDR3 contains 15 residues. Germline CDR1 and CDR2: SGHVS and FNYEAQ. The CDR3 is CASSLLQGGGNTIYF. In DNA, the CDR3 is TGTGCCAGCAGCTTATTACAGGGCGGTGGAAACACCATATATTTT.

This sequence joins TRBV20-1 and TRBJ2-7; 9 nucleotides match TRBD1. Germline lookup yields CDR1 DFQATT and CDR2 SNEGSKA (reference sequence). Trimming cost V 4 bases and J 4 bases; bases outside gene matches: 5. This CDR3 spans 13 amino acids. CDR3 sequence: CSAMDRGSYEQYF. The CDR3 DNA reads TGCAGTGCTATGGACAGGGGCAGTTACGAGCAGTACTTC.

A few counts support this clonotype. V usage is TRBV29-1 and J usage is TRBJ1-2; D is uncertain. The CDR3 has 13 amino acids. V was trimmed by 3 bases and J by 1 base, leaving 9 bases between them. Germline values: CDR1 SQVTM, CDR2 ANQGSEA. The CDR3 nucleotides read TGCAGCGTTGACGCGGGCGGTAACTATGGCTACACCTTC. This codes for CSVDAGGNYGYTF.

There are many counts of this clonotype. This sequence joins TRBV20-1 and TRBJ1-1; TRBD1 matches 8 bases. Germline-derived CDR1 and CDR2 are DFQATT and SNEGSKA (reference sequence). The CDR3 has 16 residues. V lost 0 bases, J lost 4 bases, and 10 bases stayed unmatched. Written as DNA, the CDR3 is TGCAGTGCTAGAGACCTGGACAGGGATGGAGGCACTGAAGCTTTCTTT. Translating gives CSARDLDRDGGTEAFF.

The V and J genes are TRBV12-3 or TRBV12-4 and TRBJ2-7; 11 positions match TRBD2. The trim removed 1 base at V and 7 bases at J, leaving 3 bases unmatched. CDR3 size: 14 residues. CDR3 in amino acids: CASSLGSGRGEQYF. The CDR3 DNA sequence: TGTGCCAGCAGTTTAGGTAGCGGGAGGGGAGAGCAGTACTTC.

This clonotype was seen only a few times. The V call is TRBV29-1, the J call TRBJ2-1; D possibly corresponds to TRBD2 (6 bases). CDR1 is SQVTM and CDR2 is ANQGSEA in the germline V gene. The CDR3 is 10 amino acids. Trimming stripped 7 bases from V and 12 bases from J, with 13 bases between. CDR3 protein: CSASRRGQFF. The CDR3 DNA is TGCAGCGCCTCCCGGCGGGGGCAGTTCTTC.

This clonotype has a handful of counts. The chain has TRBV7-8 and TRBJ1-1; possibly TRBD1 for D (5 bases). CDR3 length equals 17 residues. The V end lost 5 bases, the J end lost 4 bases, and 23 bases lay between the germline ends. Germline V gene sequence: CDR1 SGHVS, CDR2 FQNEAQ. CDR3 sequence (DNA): TGTGCCAGCAGCGCTGTGGGGGGGACCGTTTTGGGCACTGAAGCTTTCTTT. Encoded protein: CASSAVGGTVLGTEAFF.

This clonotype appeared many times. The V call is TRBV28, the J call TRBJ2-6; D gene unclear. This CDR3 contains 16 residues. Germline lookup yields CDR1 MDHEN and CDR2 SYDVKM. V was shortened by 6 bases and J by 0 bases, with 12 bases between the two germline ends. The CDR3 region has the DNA TGTGCCAGCAGCTCGGCAGCTCCCTCTGGGGCCAACGTCCTGACTTTC. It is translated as CASSSAAPSGANVLTF. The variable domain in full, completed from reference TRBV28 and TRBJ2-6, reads DVKVTQSSRYLVKRTGEKVFLECVQDMDHENMFWYRQDPGLGLRLIYFSYDVKMKEKGDIPEGYSVSREKKERFSLILESASTNQTSMYLCASSSAAPSGANVLTFGAGSRLTVL.

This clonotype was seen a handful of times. The CDR3 loop reads CASSLTPGTTNTGELFF. CDR3 DNA: TGTGCCAGCAGCTTGACACCCGGGACTACGAACACCGGGGAGCTGTTTTTT. The V call is TRBV7-3, the J call TRBJ2-2; 7 bases align to TRBD2. Germline lookup yields CDR1 SGHTA and CDR2 FQGTGA. CDR3 size: 17 residues. Unmatched junction bases numbered 7, after V lost 3 bases and J lost 0 bases.

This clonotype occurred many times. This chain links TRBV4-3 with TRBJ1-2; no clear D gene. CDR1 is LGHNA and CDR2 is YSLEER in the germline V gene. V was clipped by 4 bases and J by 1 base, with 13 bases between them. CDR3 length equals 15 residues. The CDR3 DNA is TGCGCCAGCAGCCCCCAAGTCGAAGTTAACTATGGCTACACCTTC. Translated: CASSPQVEVNYGYTF.

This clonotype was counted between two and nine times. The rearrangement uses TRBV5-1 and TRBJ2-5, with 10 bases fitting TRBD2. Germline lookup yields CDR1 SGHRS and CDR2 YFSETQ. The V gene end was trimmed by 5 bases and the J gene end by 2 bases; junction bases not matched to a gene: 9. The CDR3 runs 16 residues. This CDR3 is CASRPIAGGGQETQYF. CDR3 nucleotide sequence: TGCGCCAGCAGACCCATAGCGGGAGGAGGTCAAGAGACCCAGTACTTC. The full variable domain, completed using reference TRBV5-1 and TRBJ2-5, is KAGVTQTPRYLIKTRGQQVTLSCSPISGHRSVSWYQQTPGQGLQFLFEYFSETQRNKGNFPGRFSGRQFSNSRSEMNVSTLELGDSALYLCASRPIAGGGQETQYFGPGTRLLVL.

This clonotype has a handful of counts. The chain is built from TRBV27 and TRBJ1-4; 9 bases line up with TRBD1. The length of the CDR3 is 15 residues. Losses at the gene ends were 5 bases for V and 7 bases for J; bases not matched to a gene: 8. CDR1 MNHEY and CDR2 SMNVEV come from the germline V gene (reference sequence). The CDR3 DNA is TGTGCCAGCAGTGTAACAGGGGGCGCCCCTGAAAAACTGTTTTTT. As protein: CASSVTGGAPEKLFF. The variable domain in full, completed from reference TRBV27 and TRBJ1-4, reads EAQVTQNPRYLITVTGKKLTVTCSQNMNHEYMSWYRQDPGLGLRQIYYSMNVEVTDKGDVPEGYKVSRKEKRNFPLILESPSPNQTSLYFCASSVTGGAPEKLFFGSGTQLSVL.

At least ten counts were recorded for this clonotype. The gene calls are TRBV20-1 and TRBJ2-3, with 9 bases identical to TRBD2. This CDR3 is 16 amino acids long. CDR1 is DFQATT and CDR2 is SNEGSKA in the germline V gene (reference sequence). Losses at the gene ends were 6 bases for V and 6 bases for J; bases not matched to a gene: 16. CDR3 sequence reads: CSAPPRLGGGVDTQYF. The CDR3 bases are TGCAGTGCCCCCCCTCGGTTGGGCGGGGGGGTGGATACGCAGTATTTT.

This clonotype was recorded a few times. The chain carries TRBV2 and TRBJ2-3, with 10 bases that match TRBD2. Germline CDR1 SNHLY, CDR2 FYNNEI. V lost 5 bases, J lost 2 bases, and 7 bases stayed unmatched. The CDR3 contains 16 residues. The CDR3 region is CASSTSGERNTDTQYF. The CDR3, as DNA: TGTGCCAGCAGTACTAGCGGGGAAAGAAACACAGATACGCAGTATTTT. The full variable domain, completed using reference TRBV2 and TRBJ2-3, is EPEVTQTPSHQVTQMGQEVILRCVPISNHLYFYWYRQILGQKVEFLVSFYNNEISEKSEIFDDQFSVERPDGSNFTLKIRSTKLEDSAMYFCASSTSGERNTDTQYFGPGTRLTVL.